A single sample gave rise to the 30 T cell receptor beta chains below, sequenced in a study of cytomegalovirus exposure and HLA in healthy donors. The PCR made use of 60 Vbeta and 13 Jbeta primers. Measured with immunoSEQ multiplex PCR; TCRdb has only the in-frame clones, and not every one. Among under 150,000 clones listed, over 75% were seen once. Sequencing was done on a sample of PBMCs. The receptors stem from a male donor in good health and CMV-seronegative.

Concerning this clone itself: A junction boundary mismatches the germline segment, possibly from a read error. The sample holds other DNA sequences that translate to the same CDR3. This chain links TRBV7-2 with TRBJ2-7; 7 bases are shared with TRBD2. This CDR3 comprises 19 residues. Germline V CDR1 and CDR2: SGHTA, FQGNSA. The CDR3 coding sequence is TGTGCCAGTAGCTTAGACTTTGGTTGGCGGGAGACCTACACCTACGAGCAGTACTTC. Protein sequence: CASSLDFGWRETYTYEQYF.

The chain couples TRBV6-1 to TRBJ2-1; 7 bases align to TRBD1. This CDR3 has 13 amino acids. Germline trimming cut 5 bases from V and 10 bases from J; bases unmatched to any gene: 8. Germline values: CDR1 MNHNS, CDR2 SASEGT. The CDR3 spells CASSTEGGWEQFF. As DNA, the CDR3 is TGTGCCAGCAGTACCGAAGGGGGCTGGGAGCAGTTCTTC.

The rearrangement joins TRBV30 to TRBJ2-3; TRBD2 agrees at 13 bases. The germline V gene encodes CDR1 GTSNPN and CDR2 SVGIG (reference sequence). The CDR3 sequence is 15 residues long. Germline trimming cut 5 bases from V and 3 bases from J; bases unmatched to any gene: 5. CDR3 protein: CAWLLAGGPTDTQYF. The CDR3 DNA follows: TGTGCCTGGTTACTAGCGGGAGGGCCTACAGATACGCAGTATTTT.

V gene TRBV6-5 combines with J gene TRBJ2-7, with a possible D match to TRBD1 (6 bases). Germline V gene data show CDR1 as MNHEY and CDR2 as SVGAGI. The V end lost 6 bases, the J end lost 3 bases, and 9 bases lay between the germline ends. There are 12 residues in the CDR3. The CDR3: CASSQQGYEQYF. The CDR3 DNA is TGTGCCAGCAGCCAACAGGGCTACGAGCAGTACTTC.

V and J are TRBV6-5 and TRBJ2-3; D gene uncertain. CDR1 and CDR2 from the germline V gene are MNHEY and SVGAGI. V shed 6 bases and J shed 2 bases, with 9 bases lying between them. This CDR3 is built from 13 residues. The CDR3 DNA follows: TGTGCCAGCAGCCGGAGTCACACAGATACGCAGTATTTT. It is translated as CASSRSHTDTQYF.

This chain uses TRBV5-6 with TRBJ1-2; maybe TRBD1 (5 bases). Germline V gives CDR1 SGHDT, CDR2 YYEEEE. V lost 2 bases and J lost 1, with 6 bases in between. The CDR3 has 13 amino acids. The CDR3 sequence is CASSFQGNYGYTF. The DNA of the CDR3 is TGTGCCAGCAGCTTCCAGGGTAACTATGGCTACACCTTC.

The chain links TRBV7-3 to TRBJ2-7; D might be TRBD1 (6 bases). Trimming shortened V by 5 bases and J by 0 bases, and 14 bases separated the two germline ends. The CDR3 covers 15 residues. Germline CDR1 is SGHTA and CDR2 is FQGTGA. CDR3 loop: CASSADPGHSYEQYF. In DNA, the CDR3 is TGTGCCAGCAGCGCTGATCCGGGACACTCCTACGAGCAGTACTTC. The complete variable domain, with remaining parts taken from reference TRBV7-3 and TRBJ2-7, reads GAGVSQTPSNKVTEKGKYVELRCDPISGHTALYWYRQSLGQGPEFLIYFQGTGAADDSGLPNDRFFAVRPEGSVSTLKIQRTERGDSAVYLCASSADPGHSYEQYFGPGTRLTVT.

The chain is built from TRBV27 and TRBJ1-1, with D possibly matching TRBD1 (5 bases). The length of the CDR3 is 14 residues. Germline CDR1 reads MNHEY; CDR2 reads SMNVEV (reference sequence). V was pared by 2 bases and J by 0 bases, with 7 bases between. The CDR3 loop is CASSLAGLNTEAFF. The CDR3 DNA is TGTGCCAGCAGTTTAGCGGGACTGAACACTGAAGCTTTCTTT.

This clone has a single count. Other DNA sequences from this sample encode an identical CDR3 as well. V usage is TRBV5-1 and J usage is TRBJ2-1, with a weak D call TRBD2 (5 bases). The CDR3 runs 14 residues. CDR1 and CDR2 from the germline V gene are SGHRS and YFSETQ. V was shortened by 0 bases and J by 3 bases, with 7 bases between the two germline ends. The DNA of the CDR3 is TGCGCCAGCAGCTTGGCTAGCAGCTACAATGAGCAGTTCTTC. It codes for CASSLASSYNEQFF.

The V gene is TRBV5-1, the J gene TRBJ2-7; 13 bases agree with TRBD2. The junction had 3 bases not matched to a gene; V was cut back by 4 bases and J by 2 bases. Germline lookup yields CDR1 SGHRS and CDR2 YFSETQ. There are 15 residues in the CDR3. The CDR3 spells CASSRTSGSTYEQYF. CDR3 nucleotide sequence: TGCGCCAGCAGCCGGACTAGCGGGAGTACCTACGAGCAGTACTTC.

This rearrangement joins TRBV7-2 to TRBJ1-2; D not certain. V lost 1 base and J lost 1, with 19 bases in between. Germline-derived CDR1 and CDR2 are SGHTA and FQGNSA. The CDR3 length is 18 residues. CDR3 loop: CASSLGRDRTSFNYGYTF. The CDR3 DNA follows: TGTGCCAGCAGCTTAGGGCGGGATCGAACATCCTTTAACTATGGCTACACCTTC.

The chain couples TRBV27 to TRBJ2-1, with 7 positions matching TRBD2. Germline trimming cut 2 bases from V and 9 bases from J; bases unmatched to any gene: 7. Looked up from germline, CDR1 is MNHEY and CDR2 is SMNVEV (reference sequence). The CDR3 consists of 14 residues. The CDR3 sequence: CASSLQGAGSEQFF. CDR3 sequence (DNA): TGTGCCAGCAGTTTACAGGGAGCGGGATCTGAGCAGTTCTTC.

This clone was counted once. The CDR3 nucleotides are TGTGCCAGCTCACCAGCGGGGTTGAGGGCAGATACGCAGTATTTT. Its protein is CASSPAGLRADTQYF. The gene calls are TRBV18 and TRBJ2-3; weak D call: TRBD2 (6 bases). Trimming left V 2 bases short and J 4 bases short, with 13 bases between. Germline CDR1 and CDR2: KGHSH and LQKENI. The CDR3 sequence is 15 residues long.

CDR3: CAWIPREEETQYF. The DNA for the CDR3 is TGTGCCTGGATCCCCAGGGAGGAAGAGACCCAGTACTTC. The V gene is TRBV30, the J gene TRBJ2-5; D is perhaps TRBD2 (6 bases). The germline CDR1 and CDR2 sequences are GTSNPN and SVGIG (reference sequence). CDR3 length equals 13 residues. V lost 4 bases and J 3 bases, leaving 12 bases between the germline ends.

This chain connects TRBV9 to TRBJ1-1; TRBD1 is a possible D gene (6 bases). Germline loops: CDR1 SGDLS, CDR2 YYNGEE. The CDR3 has 14 residues. V lost 3 bases to trimming and J lost 0 bases, with 9 bases between them. The CDR3 bases are TGTGCCAGCAGCGCGGACAGCCTGAACACTGAAGCTTTCTTT. Translated: CASSADSLNTEAFF.

This chain connects TRBV6-1 to TRBJ2-2; D perhaps matches TRBD1 (5 bases). There are 13 residues in the CDR3. The V and J ends lost 7 bases and 6 bases respectively, with 12 bases between them. The germline gives CDR1 MNHNS, CDR2 SASEGT. CDR3 region: CASMGQVPGELFF. In DNA form, the CDR3 reads TGTGCCAGCATGGGGCAAGTCCCCGGGGAGCTGTTTTTT.

This clone was recorded a few times. This chain connects TRBV29-1 to TRBJ2-7; 7 positions match TRBD1. With V trimmed by 6 bases and J by 3 bases, 5 bases remained unmatched. This CDR3 region has 12 residues. Looked up from germline, CDR1 is SQVTM and CDR2 is ANQGSEA. CDR3 nucleotide sequence: TGCAGCGTCTCCGACAGGGACTACGAGCAGTACTTC. Its protein product is CSVSDRDYEQYF.

The V gene is TRBV6-5, the J gene TRBJ1-5; D uncertain. Trimming took 8 bases from V and 6 from J, leaving 17 bases between them. The CDR3 length is 14 residues. Germline values: CDR1 MNHEY, CDR2 SVGAGI. CDR3 in amino acids: CASRSAGKSQPQHF. For the CDR3, the DNA is TGTGCCAGCCGTTCGGCGGGTAAGAGTCAGCCCCAGCATTTT.

This clone occurred once. The genes are TRBV7-9 and TRBJ1-2; a possible D gene is TRBD1 (6 bases). In germline, CDR1 is SEHNR, CDR2 FQNEAQ (reference sequence). This CDR3 has 16 residues. V was clipped by 4 bases and J by 4 bases, with 19 bases between them. The CDR3 DNA sequence: TGTGCCAGCAGCTCGGGGGGGCAGGGGATCTTCTATGGCTACACCTTC. This sequence encodes CASSSGGQGIFYGYTF.

The rearrangement links TRBV6-5 to TRBJ1-2, with D unresolved. The CDR3 loop spans 14 amino acids. In germline, CDR1 is MNHEY, CDR2 SVGAGI. Trimming took 8 bases from V and 7 from J, leaving 20 bases between them. The CDR3 sequence is CASDDPRGSSGYTF. The DNA of the CDR3 is TGTGCCAGCGATGACCCCCGGGGATCCTCTGGCTACACCTTC.

The rearrangement joins TRBV7-2 to TRBJ1-4, with a tentative D call TRBD1 (5 bases). The germline V gene has CDR1 SGHTA and CDR2 FQGNSA. The CDR3 spans 16 residues. V was shortened by 1 base and J by 7 bases, with 16 bases between the two germline ends. The CDR3 spells CASSLVGQGGSEKLFF. CDR3 sequence (DNA): TGTGCCAGCAGCTTAGTAGGCCAGGGAGGCAGTGAAAAACTGTTTTTT. Full variable domain (remainder filled in from reference TRBV7-2 and TRBJ1-4): GAGVSQSPSNKVTEKGKDVELRCDPISGHTALYWYRQSLGQGLEFLIYFQGNSAPDKSGLPSDRFSAERTGGSVSTLTIQRTQQEDSAVYLCASSLVGQGGSEKLFFGSGTQLSVL.

Note on this clone: Other DNA sequences in the sample encode the same CDR3. The chain recombines TRBV10-2 with TRBJ1-2; D remains unclear. V shed 2 bases and J shed 1 base, with 5 bases lying between them. This CDR3 comprises 13 residues. Germline CDR1 WSHSY, CDR2 SAAADI. CDR3: CASSERGNYGYTF. CDR3 in DNA: TGCGCCAGCAGTGAGAGAGGTAACTATGGCTACACCTTC.

The genes are TRBV29-1 and TRBJ2-7; D unresolved. In germline, CDR1 is SQVTM, CDR2 ANQGSEA. The germline V and J ends were trimmed by 5 bases and 3 bases, with 8 bases remaining between them. The CDR3 extends over 11 amino acids. The CDR3 sequence: CSVSTGYEQYF. DNA for the CDR3: TGCAGCGTTTCGACGGGCTACGAGCAGTACTTC.

The rearrangement links TRBV5-5 to TRBJ2-1, with D possibly matching TRBD1 (6 bases). The CDR3 consists of 14 residues. V gave up 1 base and J gave up 8 bases, with 13 bases separating them. Germline-derived CDR1 and CDR2 are SGHKS and YYEKEE (reference sequence). CDR3 sequence: CASSLRQGFHEQFF. In DNA, the CDR3 is TGTGCCAGCAGCTTGCGGCAGGGGTTTCATGAGCAGTTCTTC.

The rearrangement joins TRBV14 to TRBJ2-2; D remains unclear. V gave up 4 bases and J gave up 7 bases, with 7 bases separating them. The CDR3 runs 12 residues. The V gene's germline CDR1 is SGHDN and CDR2 FVKESK. This CDR3 is CASSLILGELFF. The CDR3 region has the DNA TGTGCCAGCAGCCTGATACTCGGGGAGCTGTTTTTT.

Comment on this clone: Other nucleotide sequences in the sample specify the same CDR3. V gene TRBV18 combines with J gene TRBJ2-5; TRBD1 is a possible D gene (6 bases). Germline lookup yields CDR1 KGHSH and CDR2 LQKENI. V dropped 2 bases and J dropped 5 bases, with 6 bases sitting between them. The CDR3 totals 12 residues. The CDR3 sequence is CASSPGGETQYF. The CDR3 region has the DNA TGTGCCAGCTCACCAGGGGGCGAGACCCAGTACTTC.

The chain joins TRBV6-5 to TRBJ2-5; 9 bases line up with TRBD2. The closer fit of TRBJ2-7 to the DNA end suggests the J call may be wrong. This CDR3 region has 15 residues. Germline-derived CDR1 and CDR2 are MNHEY and SVGAGI. The CDR3 nucleotides read TGTGCCAGCACAAACGAGGGGACTAGCCTACACGAGCAGTACTTC. Protein product: CASTNEGTSLHEQYF.

The chain is built from TRBV7-6 and TRBJ2-5; D is uncertain. The J call is in doubt because the DNA end fits TRBJ2-7 better. Per germline, CDR1 SGHVS and CDR2 FNYEAQ. The CDR3 contains 12 residues. The CDR3 region has the DNA TGTGCCAGCAGCGAGAACCCCTACGAGCAGTACTTC. Translating it yields CASSENPYEQYF.

This clone showed up just a few times. The gene calls are TRBV5-4 and TRBJ2-2; D is perhaps TRBD2 (6 bases). V lost 4 bases and J lost 6, with 13 bases in between. Germline V lookup: CDR1 SGHNT, CDR2 YYREEE (reference sequence). The CDR3 loop spans 14 amino acids. The CDR3 nucleotides read TGTGCCAGCAGCCCGGGGGACGTGGCCGGGGAGCTGTTTTTT. Translation: CASSPGDVAGELFF.

This chain uses TRBV30 with TRBJ2-2; 10 positions agree with TRBD1. The CDR3 loop spans 16 amino acids. The ends lost 0 bases at V and 6 bases at J; junction bases unmatched: 7. Germline CDR1 GTSNPN, CDR2 SVGIG (reference sequence). DNA for the CDR3: TGTGCCTGGAGTGTACCCGGGACAGGGGACGCCGGGGAGCTGTTTTTT. Its translation is CAWSVPGTGDAGELFF.